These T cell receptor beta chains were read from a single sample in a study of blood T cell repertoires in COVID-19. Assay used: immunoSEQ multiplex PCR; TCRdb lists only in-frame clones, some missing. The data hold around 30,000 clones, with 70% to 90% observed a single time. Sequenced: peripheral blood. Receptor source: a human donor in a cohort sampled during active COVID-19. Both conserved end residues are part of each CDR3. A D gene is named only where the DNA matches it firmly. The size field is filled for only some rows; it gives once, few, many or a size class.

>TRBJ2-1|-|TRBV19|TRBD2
TGTGCCAGTAGTATTAGCGGGGGGGCCAATGAGCAGTTCTTC
CASSISGGANEQFF
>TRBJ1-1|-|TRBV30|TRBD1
TGTGCCTCAAGCCGACAGGGGGGGAACACTGAAGCTTTCTTT
CASSRQGGNTEAFF
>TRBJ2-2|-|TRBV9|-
TGTGCCAGCAGCGCAGGGGTTACCGGGGAGCTGTTTTTT
CASSAGVTGELFF
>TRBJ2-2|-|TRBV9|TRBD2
TGTGCCAGCAGCGTAGGAGCGGGGTTTAACACCGGGGAGCTGTTTTTT
CASSVGAGFNTGELFF
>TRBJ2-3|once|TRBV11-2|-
TGTGCCAGCAGCTTAGCCGCGGCCCGGAGCACAGATACGCAGTATTTT
CASSLAAARSTDTQYF
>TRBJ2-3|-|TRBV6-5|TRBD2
TGTGCCAGCAGAACCGGACTAGCGGGCACAGATACGCAGTATTTT
CASRTGLAGTDTQYF
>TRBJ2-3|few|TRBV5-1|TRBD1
TGCGCCAGCAGCTTGGAGGGGACAGGGGAGGATACGCAGTATTTT
CASSLEGTGEDTQYF
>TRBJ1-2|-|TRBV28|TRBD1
TGTGCCAGCAGTTTACCTGGGACAGGACCTTTCTATGGCTACACCTTC
CASSLPGTGPFYGYTF
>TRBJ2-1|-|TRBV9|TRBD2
TGTGCCAGCAGCGTAGAGCGGGGGGGCAAGGATGAGCAGTTCTTC
CASSVERGGKDEQFF
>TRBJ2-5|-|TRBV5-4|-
TGTGCCAGCAGCCTGACCTGGGAGGAGACCCAGTACTTC
CASSLTWEETQYF
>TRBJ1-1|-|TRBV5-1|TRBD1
TGCGCCAGCACCGAGACAGGGGGTACTGAAGCTTTCTTT
CASTETGGTEAFF
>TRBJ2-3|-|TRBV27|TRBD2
TGTGCCAGCAGTCCTAGCGGGCGGGGGGACACAGATACGCAGTATTTT
CASSPSGRGDTDTQYF
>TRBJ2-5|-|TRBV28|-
TGTGCCAGCAGTTCGGACAGAATCCAAGAGACCCAGTACTTC
CASSSDRIQETQYF
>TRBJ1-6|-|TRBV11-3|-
TGTGCCAGCAGCTTATCGCGTTCGGGTTCACCCCTCCACTTT
CASSLSRSGSPLHF
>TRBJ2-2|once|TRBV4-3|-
TGCGCCAGCAGCCCACTGAGGAGCGGTAACACCGGGGAGCTGTTTTTT
CASSPLRSGNTGELFF
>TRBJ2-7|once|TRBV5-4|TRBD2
TGTGCCAGCAGCCCAGGGACTAGCAGCTACGAGCAGTACTTC
CASSPGTSSYEQYF
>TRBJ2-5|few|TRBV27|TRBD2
TGTGCCAGCAGTGATACCGATCGGGGGGGGTACCAAGAGACCCAGTACTTC
CASSDTDRGGYQETQYF
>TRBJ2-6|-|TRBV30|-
TGTGCCTGGAAACACTCTGGGGCCAACGTCCTGACTTTC
CAWKHSGANVLTF
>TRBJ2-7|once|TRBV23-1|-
TGCGCCAGCAGTCGTGGGGGGGCCGATAAGGTAGGGTACTTC
CASSRGGADKVGYF
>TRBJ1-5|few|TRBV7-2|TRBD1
TGTGCCAGCAGCTTAGGGACAGGGCCTAATCAGCCCCAGCATTTT
CASSLGTGPNQPQHF
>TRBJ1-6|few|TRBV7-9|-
TGTGCCAGCGGCGGTTCACCCCTCCACTTT
CASGGSPLHF
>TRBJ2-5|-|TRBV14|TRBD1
TGTGCCAGCAGCCCGCCGGGACAGGGGACCTATGGGCAGTACTTC
CASSPPGQGTYGQYF
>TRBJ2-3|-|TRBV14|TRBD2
TGTGCCAGCAGCCAATACATAGCGGGGGGGCAGGATACGCAGTATTTT
CASSQYIAGGQDTQYF
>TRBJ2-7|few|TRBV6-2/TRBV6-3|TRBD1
TGTGCCAGCAGTTACTTAGACAGGGGGGACTACGAGCAGTACTTC
CASSYLDRGDYEQYF
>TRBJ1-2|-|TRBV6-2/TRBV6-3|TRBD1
TGTGCCAGCAGCCGGACAGGGGCCCTTTGGGGCTACACCTTC
CASSRTGALWGYTF
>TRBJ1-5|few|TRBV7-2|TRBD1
TGTGCCAGCAGCACCCGCTGGACAGGGGATCAGCCCCAGCATTTT
CASSTRWTGDQPQHF
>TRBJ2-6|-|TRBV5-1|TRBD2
TGCGCCAGCAGCTTGGCCACCAGACTAGCGGGGGGGCATGGGGCCAACGTCCTGACTTTC
CASSLATRLAGGHGANVLTF
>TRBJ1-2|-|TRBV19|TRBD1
TGTGCCAGTAGTATAGGACAGGGGCTTGGAGTTGGCTACACCTTC
CASSIGQGLGVGYTF